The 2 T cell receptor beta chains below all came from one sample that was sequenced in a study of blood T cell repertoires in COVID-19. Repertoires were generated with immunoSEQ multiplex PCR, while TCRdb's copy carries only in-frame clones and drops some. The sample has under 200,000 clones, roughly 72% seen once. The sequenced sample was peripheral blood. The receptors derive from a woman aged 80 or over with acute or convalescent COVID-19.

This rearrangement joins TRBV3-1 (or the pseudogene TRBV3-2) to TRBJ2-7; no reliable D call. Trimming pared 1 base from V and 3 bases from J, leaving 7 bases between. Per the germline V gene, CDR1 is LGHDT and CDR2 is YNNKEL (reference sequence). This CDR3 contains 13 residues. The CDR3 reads CASSQGAYYEQYF. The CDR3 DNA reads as TGTGCCAGCAGCCAAGGGGCTTACTACGAGCAGTACTTC.

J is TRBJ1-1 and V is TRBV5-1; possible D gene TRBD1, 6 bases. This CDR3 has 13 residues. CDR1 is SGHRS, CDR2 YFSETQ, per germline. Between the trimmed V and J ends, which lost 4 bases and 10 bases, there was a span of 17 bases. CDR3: CASSLLLQGRAFF. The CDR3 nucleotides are TGCGCCAGCAGCCTGTTATTACAGGGTAGAGCTTTCTTT.